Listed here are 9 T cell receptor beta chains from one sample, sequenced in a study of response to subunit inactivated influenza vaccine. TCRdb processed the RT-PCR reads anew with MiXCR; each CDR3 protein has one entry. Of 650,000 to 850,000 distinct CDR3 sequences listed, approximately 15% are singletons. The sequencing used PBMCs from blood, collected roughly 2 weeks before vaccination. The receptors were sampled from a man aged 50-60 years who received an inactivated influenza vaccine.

The CDR3 bases are TGTGCCAGCACGAAGCGACGGGAGAGCACCGGGGAGCTGTTTTTT. Residues: CASTKRRESTGELFF. The chain joins TRBV7-8 to TRBJ2-2; D may be TRBD2 (6 bases). Trimming removed 7 bases at V and 4 bases at J, with 16 bases between. This CDR3 is built from 15 residues. From germline, CDR1 is SGHVS and CDR2 FQNEAQ.

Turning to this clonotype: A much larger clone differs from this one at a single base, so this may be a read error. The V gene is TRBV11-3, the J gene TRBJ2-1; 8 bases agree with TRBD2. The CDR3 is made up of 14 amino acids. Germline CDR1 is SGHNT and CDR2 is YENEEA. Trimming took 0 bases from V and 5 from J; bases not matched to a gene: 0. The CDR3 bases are TGTGCCAGCAGCTTAGAAGCGGGGGACAATGAGCAGTTCTTC. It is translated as CASSLEAGDNEQFF.

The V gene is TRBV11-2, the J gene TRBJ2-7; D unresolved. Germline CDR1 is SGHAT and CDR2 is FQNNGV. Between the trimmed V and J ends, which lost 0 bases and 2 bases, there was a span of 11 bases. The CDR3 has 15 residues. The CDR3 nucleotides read TGTGCCAGCAGCTTAGATGTTACCGTCGCCTACGAGCAGTACTTC. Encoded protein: CASSLDVTVAYEQYF.

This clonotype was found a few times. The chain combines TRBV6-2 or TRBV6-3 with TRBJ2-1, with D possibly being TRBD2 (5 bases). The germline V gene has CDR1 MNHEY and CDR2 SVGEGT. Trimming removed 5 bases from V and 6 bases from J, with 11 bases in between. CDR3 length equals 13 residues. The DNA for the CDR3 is TGTGCCAGCAGTCTCACTAGAAGCAATGAGCAGTTCTTC. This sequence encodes CASSLTRSNEQFF.

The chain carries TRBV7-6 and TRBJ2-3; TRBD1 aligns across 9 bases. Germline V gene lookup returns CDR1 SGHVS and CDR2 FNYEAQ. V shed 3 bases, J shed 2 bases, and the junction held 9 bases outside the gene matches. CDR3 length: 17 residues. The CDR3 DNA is TGTGCCAGCAGCTTGGGTACAGGGGGCCCCTCCACAGATACGCAGTATTTT. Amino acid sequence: CASSLGTGGPSTDTQYF.

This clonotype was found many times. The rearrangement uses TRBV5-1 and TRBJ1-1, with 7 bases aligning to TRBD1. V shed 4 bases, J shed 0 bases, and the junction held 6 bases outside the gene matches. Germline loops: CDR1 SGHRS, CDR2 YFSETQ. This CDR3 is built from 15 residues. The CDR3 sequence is CASSDGGTVNTEAFF. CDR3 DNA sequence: TGCGCCAGCAGCGATGGCGGGACAGTGAACACTGAAGCTTTCTTT. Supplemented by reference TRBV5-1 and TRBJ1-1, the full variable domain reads KAGVTQTPRYLIKTRGQQVTLSCSPISGHRSVSWYQQTPGQGLQFLFEYFSETQRNKGNFPGRFSGRQFSNSRSEMNVSTLELGDSALYLCASSDGGTVNTEAFFGQGTRLTVV.

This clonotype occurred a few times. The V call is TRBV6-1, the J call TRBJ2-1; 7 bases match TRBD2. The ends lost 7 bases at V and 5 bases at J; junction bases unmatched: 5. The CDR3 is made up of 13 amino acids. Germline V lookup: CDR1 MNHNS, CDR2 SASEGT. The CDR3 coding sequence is TGTGCCAGCAAAGGGACTACTAACAATGAGCAGTTCTTC. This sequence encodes CASKGTTNNEQFF.

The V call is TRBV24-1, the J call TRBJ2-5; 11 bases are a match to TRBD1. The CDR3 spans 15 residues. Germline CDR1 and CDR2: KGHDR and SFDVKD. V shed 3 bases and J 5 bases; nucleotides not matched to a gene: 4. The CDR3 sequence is CATSDRTGGLETQYF. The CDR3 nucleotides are TGTGCCACCAGTGATCGGACAGGGGGCCTGGAGACCCAGTACTTC.

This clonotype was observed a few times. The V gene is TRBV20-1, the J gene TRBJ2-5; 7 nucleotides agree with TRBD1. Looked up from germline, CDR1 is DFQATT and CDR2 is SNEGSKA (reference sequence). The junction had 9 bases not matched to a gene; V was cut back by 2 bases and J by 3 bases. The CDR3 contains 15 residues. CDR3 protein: CSARRPGTEKETQYF. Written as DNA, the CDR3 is TGCAGTGCTAGACGTCCCGGGACAGAGAAAGAGACCCAGTACTTC.